These 4 T cell receptor beta chains came from one sample sequenced in a study of T cells in Graves' hyperthyroidism and ophthalmopathy. There were TCR beta CDR3 regions amplified from RNA transcripts. A first-round RT-PCR of the TCR CDR3 used the HTBI primer set. TCRdb reprocessed the multiplex PCR reads with MiXCR, giving one entry per CDR3 protein. The data contain 300,000 to 400,000 distinct CDR3 sequences, about 15% of them singletons. Sample: blood. The origin of the receptors is a woman under 40 with Graves' hyperthyroidism.

This clonotype was seen repeatedly, ten times or more. V is TRBV20-1 and J is TRBJ1-1, with 7 bases identical to TRBD1. CDR3 length: 16 amino acids. The germline V gene has CDR1 DFQATT and CDR2 SNEGSKA (reference sequence). Trimming at V came to 4 bases and at J to 2 bases, leaving 13 bases not matched to a gene. The CDR3 coding sequence is TGCAGTGCTACCCCACAGGGGACGGGTGTCAACACTGAAGCTTTCTTT. It translates to CSATPQGTGVNTEAFF.

This chain links TRBV19 with TRBJ2-1; 9 bases agree with TRBD2. After removal of 3 bases from V and 7 bases from J, the junction contained 7 bases not matched to a gene. The germline V gene has CDR1 LNHDA and CDR2 SQIVND (reference sequence). This CDR3 has 15 amino acids. The CDR3: CASSMAGGPRNEQFF. CDR3 in DNA: TGTGCCAGTAGTATGGCGGGAGGGCCTAGGAATGAGCAGTTCTTC.

The chain employs TRBV25-1 and TRBJ2-1, with D possibly being TRBD1 (5 bases). The CDR3 contains 18 residues. The germline V gene encodes CDR1 MGHDK and CDR2 SYGVNS. V was clipped by 0 bases and J by 3 bases, with 18 bases between them. The CDR3 bases are TGTGCCAGCAGTGAATATATCGGTGGGGCCAGGGTCTACAATGAGCAGTTCTTC. This codes for CASSEYIGGARVYNEQFF.

This clonotype has a count of ten or more. This rearrangement joins TRBV13 to TRBJ2-3, with D possibly being TRBD2 (5 bases). The CDR3 runs 15 residues. Deletions cut 4 bases from V and 0 bases from J, with 11 bases between. From germline, CDR1 is PRHDT and CDR2 FYEKMQ (reference sequence). Here the CDR3 DNA reads TGTGCCAGCAGCTCCCGGGTAGCGAGCACAGATACGCAGTATTTT. This sequence encodes CASSSRVASTDTQYF. The full variable domain, completed using reference TRBV13 and TRBJ2-3, is AAGVIQSPRHLIKEKRETATLKCYPIPRHDTVYWYQQGPGQDPQFLISFYEKMQSDKGSIPDRFSAQQFSDYHSELNMSSLELGDSALYFCASSSRVASTDTQYFGPGTRLTVL.